The clone carrying this TCR beta chain was seen a handful of times. Antigen unknown. The sample comes from a study of T-cell memory formation after mild COVID-19. Study-wide points: Some responding clones appeared in pre-infection memory, suggesting cross-reactive memory joined. Day 15 to 85 contractors were CD4/CD8 balanced; later expanders leaned CD4+. The study found contracting CD4+ clones mainly in CM and EM and contracting CD8+ clones in EMRA.

Researchers used 5'RACE with constant-segment primers to make TCR alpha and TCR beta cDNA libraries that carry sample barcodes and UMIs. Each CDR3 protein is one row after TCRdb ran MiXCR on the 5' RACE reads. Of around 140,000 distinct CDR3 sequences listed, about 6% are singletons. The receptor was isolated from an adult woman who had mild COVID-19 (a few samples of this study predate the infection). Cell type and time point are not known. The sample comprised PBMCs or a T cell subset sorted from them (not recorded which).

The DNA of the CDR3 is TGTGCTAGTGGTTTGGTACCGGACCTAGCGGGCACCGGGGAGCTGTTTTTT. It yields the protein CASGLVPDLAGTGELFF. The chain employs TRBV12-5 and TRBJ2-2; 8 positions agree with TRBD2. The CDR3 runs to 17 residues. The V gene's germline CDR1 is LGHNT and CDR2 FRNRAP. V lost 0 bases to trimming and J lost 4 bases; unmatched junction nucleotides: 7.